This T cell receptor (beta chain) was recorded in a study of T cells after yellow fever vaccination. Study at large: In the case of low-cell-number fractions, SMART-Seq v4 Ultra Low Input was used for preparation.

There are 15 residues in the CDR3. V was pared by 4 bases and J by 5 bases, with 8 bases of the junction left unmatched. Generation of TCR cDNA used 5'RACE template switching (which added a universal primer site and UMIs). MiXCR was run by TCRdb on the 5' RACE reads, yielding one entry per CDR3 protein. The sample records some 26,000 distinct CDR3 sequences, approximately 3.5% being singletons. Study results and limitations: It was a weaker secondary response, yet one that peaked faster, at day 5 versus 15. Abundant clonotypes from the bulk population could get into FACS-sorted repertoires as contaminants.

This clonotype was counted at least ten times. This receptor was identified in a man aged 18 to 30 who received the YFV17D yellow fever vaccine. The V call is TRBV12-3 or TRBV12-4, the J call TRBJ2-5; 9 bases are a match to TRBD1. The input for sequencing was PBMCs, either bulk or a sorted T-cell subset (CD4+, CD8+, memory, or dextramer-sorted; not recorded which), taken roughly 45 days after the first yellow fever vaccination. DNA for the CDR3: TGTGCCAGCAGTTCCGCCGGGACAGGGTATGAGACCCAGTACTTC. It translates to CASSSAGTGYETQYF.